The present TCR beta chain was sequenced within a study of CD8+CD57+ T cells in acquired aplastic anemia. Study-wide context: Sorted CD4+ and CD8+ cell DNA averaged around 3.5 ug. Healthy donor CD4+ cell samples had a mean of around 10 million reads.

Profiling that covered TCR beta VDJ and CDR3 relied on genomic DNA as its template. A single record per CDR3 protein comes from TCRdb applying MiXCR to the reads. The profile shows 180,000 or so distinct CDR3 sequences, 35% to 50% of them singletons. After removal of 1 base from V and 1 base from J, the junction contained 2 bases not matched to a gene. Germline V gene data show CDR1 as LNHNV and CDR2 as YYDKDF (reference sequence). CDR3 size: 16 residues. General study findings and limits: Patients and controls had CD8+ Simpson's diversity values that were not significantly distinct. Around 29 shared CD8+ CDR3s appeared highly expressed within patients' immunodominant clones.

This clonotype was seen once. Its target is not known. This rearrangement joins TRBV15 to TRBJ2-5; TRBD2 matches 11 bases. The receptor was isolated from a human donor in good health. Specimen: sorted CD4+, CD8+, or CD8+CD57+ T cells (not recorded which) from PBMCs. CDR3 DNA sequence: TGTGCCACCAGCAGAGTGACTAGCGGGACCCAAGAGACCCAGTACTTC. Protein sequence: CATSRVTSGTQETQYF.